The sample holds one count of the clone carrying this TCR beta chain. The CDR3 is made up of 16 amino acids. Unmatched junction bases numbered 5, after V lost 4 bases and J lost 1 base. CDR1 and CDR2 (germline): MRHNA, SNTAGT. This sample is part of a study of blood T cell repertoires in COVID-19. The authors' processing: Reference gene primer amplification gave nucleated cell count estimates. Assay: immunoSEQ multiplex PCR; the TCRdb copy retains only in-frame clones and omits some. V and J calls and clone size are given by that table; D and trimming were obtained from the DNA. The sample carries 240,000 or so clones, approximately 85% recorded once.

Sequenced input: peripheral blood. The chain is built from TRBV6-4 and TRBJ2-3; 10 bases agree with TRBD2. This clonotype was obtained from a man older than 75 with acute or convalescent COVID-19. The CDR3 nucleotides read TGTGCCAGCAGTGTTTCTAGCGGGGGCCGCACAGATACGCAGTATTTT. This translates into CASSVSSGGRTDTQYF.